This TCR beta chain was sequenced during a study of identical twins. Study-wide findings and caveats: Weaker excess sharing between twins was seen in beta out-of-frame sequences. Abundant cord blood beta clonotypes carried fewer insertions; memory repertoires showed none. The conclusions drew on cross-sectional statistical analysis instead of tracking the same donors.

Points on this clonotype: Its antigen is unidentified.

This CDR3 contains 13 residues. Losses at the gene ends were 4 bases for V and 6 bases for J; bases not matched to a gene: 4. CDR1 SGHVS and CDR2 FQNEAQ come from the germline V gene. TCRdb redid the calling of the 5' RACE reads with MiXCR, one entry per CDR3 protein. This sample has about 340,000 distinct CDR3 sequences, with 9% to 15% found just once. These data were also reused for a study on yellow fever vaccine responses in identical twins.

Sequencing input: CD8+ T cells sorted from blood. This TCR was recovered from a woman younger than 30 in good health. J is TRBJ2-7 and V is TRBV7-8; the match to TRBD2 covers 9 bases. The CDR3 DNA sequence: TGTGCCAGCAGCTATAGCGGGGGTTCCGAGCAGTACTTC. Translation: CASSYSGGSEQYF. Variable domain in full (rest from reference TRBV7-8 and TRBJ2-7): GAGVSQSPRYKVAKRGQDVALRCDPISGHVSLFWYQQALGQGPEFLTYFQNEAQLDKSGLPSDRFFAERPEGSVSTLKIQRTQQEDSAVYLCASSYSGGSEQYFGPGTRLTVT.